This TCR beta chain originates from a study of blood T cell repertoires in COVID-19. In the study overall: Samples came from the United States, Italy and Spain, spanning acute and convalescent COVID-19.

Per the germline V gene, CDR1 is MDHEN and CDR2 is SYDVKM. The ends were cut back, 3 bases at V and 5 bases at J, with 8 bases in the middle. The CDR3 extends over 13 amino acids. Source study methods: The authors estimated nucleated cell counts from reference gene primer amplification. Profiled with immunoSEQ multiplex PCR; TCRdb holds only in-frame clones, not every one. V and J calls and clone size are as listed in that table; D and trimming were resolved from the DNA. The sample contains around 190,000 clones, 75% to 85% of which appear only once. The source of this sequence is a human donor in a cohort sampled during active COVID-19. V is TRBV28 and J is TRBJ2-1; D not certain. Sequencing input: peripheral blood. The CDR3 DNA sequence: TGTGCCAGCAGTTTTCTACGAAACAATGAGCAGTTCTTC. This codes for CASSFLRNNEQFF.